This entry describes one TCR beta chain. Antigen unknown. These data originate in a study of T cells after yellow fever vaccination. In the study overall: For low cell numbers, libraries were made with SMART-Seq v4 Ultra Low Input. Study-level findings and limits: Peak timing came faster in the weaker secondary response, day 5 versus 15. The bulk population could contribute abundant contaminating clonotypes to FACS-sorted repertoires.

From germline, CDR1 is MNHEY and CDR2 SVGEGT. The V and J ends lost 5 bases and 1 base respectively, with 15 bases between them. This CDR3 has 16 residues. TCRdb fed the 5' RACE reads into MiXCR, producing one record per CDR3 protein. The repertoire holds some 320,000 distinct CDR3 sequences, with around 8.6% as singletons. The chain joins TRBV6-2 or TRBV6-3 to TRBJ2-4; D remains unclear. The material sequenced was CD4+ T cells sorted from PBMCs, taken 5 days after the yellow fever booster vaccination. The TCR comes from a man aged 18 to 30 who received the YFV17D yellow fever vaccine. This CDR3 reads CASSTLRSQAKNIQYF. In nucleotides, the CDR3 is TGTGCCAGCAGTACCTTACGGTCCCAGGCCAAAAACATTCAGTACTTC.